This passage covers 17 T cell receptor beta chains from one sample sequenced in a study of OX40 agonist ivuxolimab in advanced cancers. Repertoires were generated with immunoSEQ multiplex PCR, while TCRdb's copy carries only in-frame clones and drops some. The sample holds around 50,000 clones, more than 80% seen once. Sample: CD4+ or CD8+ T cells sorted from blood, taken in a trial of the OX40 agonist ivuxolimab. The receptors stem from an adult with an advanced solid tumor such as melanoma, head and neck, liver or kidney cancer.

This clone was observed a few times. CDR3 nucleotide sequence: TGTGCCAGCAGCTTGGTGCGACTAGCGGGAACAGATACGCAGTATTTT. Its translation is CASSLVRLAGTDTQYF. The J gene is TRBJ2-3, the V gene TRBV5-8, with 11 bases that match TRBD2. After removal of 0 bases from V and 3 bases from J, the junction contained 3 bases not matched to a gene. This CDR3 spans 16 amino acids. Germline V lookup: CDR1 SGHTS, CDR2 YDEGEE.

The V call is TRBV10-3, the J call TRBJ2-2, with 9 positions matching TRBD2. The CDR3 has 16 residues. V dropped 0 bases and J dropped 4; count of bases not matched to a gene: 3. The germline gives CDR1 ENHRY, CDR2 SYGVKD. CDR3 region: CAISESASGTTGELFF. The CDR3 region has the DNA TGTGCCATCAGTGAGTCAGCTAGCGGGACCACCGGGGAGCTGTTTTTT.

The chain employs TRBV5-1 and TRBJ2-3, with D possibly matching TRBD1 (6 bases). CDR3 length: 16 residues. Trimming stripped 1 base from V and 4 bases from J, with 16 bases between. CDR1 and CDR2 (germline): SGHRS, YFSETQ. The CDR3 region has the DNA TGCGCCAGCAGCTTGTATCAAGGGGGAATCGCAGATACGCAGTATTTT. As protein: CASSLYQGGIADTQYF.

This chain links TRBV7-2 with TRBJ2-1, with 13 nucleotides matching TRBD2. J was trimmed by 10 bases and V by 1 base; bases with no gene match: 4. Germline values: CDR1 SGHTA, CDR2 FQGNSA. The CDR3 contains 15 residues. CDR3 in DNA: TGTGCCAGCAGCTTAGAGACTAGCGGGGGGACGGAGCAGTTCTTC. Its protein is CASSLETSGGTEQFF.

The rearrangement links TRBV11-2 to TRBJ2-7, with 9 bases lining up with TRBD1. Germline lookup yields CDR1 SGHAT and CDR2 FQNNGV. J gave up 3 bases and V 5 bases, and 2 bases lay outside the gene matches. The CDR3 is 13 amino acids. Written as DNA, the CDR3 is TGTGCCAGCAGCCGGACAGGGGTCTACGAGCAGTACTTC. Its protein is CASSRTGVYEQYF.

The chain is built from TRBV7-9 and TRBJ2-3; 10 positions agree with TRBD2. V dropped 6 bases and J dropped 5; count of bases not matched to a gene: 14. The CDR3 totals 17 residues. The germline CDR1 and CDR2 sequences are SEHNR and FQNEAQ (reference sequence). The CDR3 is CASSPAGLAGVRDTQYF. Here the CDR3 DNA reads TGTGCCAGCAGTCCAGCCGGGCTAGCGGGAGTGCGAGATACGCAGTATTTT.

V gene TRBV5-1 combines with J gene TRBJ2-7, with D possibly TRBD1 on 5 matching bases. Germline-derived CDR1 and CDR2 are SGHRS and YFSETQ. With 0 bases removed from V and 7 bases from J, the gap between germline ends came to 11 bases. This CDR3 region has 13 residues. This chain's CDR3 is CASSLGNSGEQYF. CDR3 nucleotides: TGCGCCAGCAGCTTGGGAAACTCAGGGGAGCAGTACTTC.

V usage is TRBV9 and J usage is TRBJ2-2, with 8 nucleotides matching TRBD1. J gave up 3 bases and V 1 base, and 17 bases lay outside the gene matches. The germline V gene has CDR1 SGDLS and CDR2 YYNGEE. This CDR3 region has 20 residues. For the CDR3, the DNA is TGTGCCAGCAGCGTATCCGTCGGGGACCCCCGACAGGGGTACACCGGGGAGCTGTTTTTT. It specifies CASSVSVGDPRQGYTGELFF.

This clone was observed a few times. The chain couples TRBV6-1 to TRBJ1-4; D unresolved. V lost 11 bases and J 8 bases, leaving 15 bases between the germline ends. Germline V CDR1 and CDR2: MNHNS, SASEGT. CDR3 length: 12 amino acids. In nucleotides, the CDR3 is TGTGCCCCCAGAAGGTTAAACGAAAAACTGTTTTTT. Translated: CAPRRLNEKLFF.

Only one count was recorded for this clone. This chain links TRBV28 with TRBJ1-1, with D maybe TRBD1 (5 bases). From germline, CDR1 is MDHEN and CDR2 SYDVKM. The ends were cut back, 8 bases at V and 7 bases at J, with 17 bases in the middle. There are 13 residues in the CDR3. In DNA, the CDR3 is TGTGCCAGCGGCGATCACGGGGCAAATGAAGCTTTCTTT. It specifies CASGDHGANEAFF.

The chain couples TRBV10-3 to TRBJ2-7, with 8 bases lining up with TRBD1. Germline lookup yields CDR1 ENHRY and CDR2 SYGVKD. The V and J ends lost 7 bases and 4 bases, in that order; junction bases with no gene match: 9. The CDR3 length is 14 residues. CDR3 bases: TGTGCCATCACGTCAGGGGGCCTAAATTACGAGCAGTACTTC. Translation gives CAITSGGLNYEQYF.

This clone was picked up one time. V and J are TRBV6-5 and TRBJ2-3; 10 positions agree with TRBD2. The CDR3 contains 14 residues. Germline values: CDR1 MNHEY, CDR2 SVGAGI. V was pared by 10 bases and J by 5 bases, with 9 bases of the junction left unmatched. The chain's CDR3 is CATQSSGGGDTQYF. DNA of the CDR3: TGTGCCACCCAGTCAAGCGGGGGGGGAGATACGCAGTATTTT.

In DNA form, the CDR3 reads TGTGCCAGCAGTCGCGGACAGAACAATCAGCCCCAGCATTTT. Its protein product is CASSRGQNNQPQHF. V usage is TRBV6-5 and J usage is TRBJ1-5, with TRBD1 as a possible D gene (6 bases). The CDR3 is 14 residues long. CDR1 is MNHEY, CDR2 SVGAGI, per germline. The V end was cut by 5 bases, the J end by 3 bases, with 11 bases between.

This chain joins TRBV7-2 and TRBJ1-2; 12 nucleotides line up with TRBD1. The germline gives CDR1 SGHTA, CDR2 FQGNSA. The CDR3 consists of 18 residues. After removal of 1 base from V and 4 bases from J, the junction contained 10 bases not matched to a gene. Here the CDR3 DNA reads TGTGCCAGCAGCTTAGTAGGGGGACAGGGGGCGATGGGCTATGGCTACACCTTC. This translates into CASSLVGGQGAMGYGYTF. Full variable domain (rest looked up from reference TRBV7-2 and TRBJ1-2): GAGVSQSPSNKVTEKGKDVELRCDPISGHTALYWYRQSLGQGLEFLIYFQGNSAPDKSGLPSDRFSAERTGGSVSTLTIQRTQQEDSAVYLCASSLVGGQGAMGYGYTFGSGTRLTVV.

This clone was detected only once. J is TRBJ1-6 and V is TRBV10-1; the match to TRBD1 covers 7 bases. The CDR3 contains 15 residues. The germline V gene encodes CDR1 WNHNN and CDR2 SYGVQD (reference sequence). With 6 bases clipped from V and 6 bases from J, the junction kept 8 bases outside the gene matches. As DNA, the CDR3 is TGCGCCAGCAGAGCCCAGGGGGTCGTTAATTCACCCCTCCACTTT. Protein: CASRAQGVVNSPLHF.

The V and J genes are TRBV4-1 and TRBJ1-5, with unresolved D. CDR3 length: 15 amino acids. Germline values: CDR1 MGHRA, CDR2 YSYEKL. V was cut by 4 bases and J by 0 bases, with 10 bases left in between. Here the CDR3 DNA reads TGCGCCAGCAGCCTTTTCGGCGATAGCAATCAGCCCCAGCATTTT. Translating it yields CASSLFGDSNQPQHF.

The CDR3 DNA is TGTGCCAGCAGCCTTCTAGCCGGGACTAGTTCCTACAATGAGCAGTTCTTC. Its translation: CASSLLAGTSSYNEQFF. The chain has TRBV2 and TRBJ2-1, with 8 nucleotides matching TRBD2. With 6 bases clipped from V and 1 base from J, the junction kept 11 bases outside the gene matches. Germline values: CDR1 SNHLY, CDR2 FYNNEI. There are 17 residues in the CDR3.